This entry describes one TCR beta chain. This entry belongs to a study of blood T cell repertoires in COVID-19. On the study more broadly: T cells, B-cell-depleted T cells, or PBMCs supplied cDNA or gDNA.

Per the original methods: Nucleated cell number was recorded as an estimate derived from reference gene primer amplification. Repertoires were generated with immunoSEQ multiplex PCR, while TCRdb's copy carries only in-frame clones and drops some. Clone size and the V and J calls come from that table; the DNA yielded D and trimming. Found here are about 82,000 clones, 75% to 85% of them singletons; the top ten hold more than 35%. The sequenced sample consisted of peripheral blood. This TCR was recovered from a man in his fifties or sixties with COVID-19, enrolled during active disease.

The CDR3 DNA follows: TGTGCCGGTGGACAGTACGAGCAGTACTTC. Translation gives CAGGQYEQYF. The chain recombines TRBV6-6 with TRBJ2-7, with D perhaps TRBD1 (6 bases). Germline V gene lookup returns CDR1 MNHNY and CDR2 SVGAGI (reference sequence). The CDR3 runs to 10 residues. Trimming cost V 11 bases and J 4 bases, with 9 bases left between them.